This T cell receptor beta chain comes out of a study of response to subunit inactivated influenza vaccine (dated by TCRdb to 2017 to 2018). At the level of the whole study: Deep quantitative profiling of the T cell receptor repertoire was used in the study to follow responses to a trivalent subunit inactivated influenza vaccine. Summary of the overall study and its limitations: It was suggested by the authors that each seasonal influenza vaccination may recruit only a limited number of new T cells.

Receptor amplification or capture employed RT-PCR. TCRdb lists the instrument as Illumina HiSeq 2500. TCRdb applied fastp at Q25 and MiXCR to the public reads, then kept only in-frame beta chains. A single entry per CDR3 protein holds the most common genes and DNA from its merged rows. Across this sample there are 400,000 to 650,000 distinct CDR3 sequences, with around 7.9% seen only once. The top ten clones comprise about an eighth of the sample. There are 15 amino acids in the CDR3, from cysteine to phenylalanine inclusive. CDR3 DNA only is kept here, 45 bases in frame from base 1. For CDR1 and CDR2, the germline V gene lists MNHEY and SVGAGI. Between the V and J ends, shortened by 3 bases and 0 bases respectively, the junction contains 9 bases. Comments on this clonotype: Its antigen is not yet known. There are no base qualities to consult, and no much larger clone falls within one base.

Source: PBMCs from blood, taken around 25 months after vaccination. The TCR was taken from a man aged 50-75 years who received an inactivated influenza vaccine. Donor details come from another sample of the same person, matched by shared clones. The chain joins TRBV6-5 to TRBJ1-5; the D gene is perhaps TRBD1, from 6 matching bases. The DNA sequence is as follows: TGTGCCAGCAGTTATGGGACAAATAGCAATCAGCCCCAGCATTTT. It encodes CASSYGTNSNQPQHF.